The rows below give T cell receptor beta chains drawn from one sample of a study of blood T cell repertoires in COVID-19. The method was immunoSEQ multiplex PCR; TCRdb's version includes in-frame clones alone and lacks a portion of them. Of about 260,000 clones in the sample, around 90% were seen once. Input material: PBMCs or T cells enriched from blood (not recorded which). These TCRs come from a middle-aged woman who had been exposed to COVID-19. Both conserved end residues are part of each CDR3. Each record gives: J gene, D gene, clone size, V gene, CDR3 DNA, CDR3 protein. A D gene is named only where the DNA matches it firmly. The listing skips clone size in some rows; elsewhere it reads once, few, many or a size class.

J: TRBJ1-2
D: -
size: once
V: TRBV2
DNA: TGTGCCAGCAGTGTTCGGGGGGACGGCTATGGCTACACCTTC
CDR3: CASSVRGDGYGYTF

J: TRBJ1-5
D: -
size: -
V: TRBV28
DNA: TGTGCCAGCCATGACAATCAGGGTTTTGGTCAGCCCCAGCATTTT
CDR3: CASHDNQGFGQPQHF

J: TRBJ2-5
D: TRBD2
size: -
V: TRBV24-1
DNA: TGTGCCACCAGTGACCCTAGCGGAGCTGGTGTGAGGACCCAGTACTTC
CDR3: CATSDPSGAGVRTQYF

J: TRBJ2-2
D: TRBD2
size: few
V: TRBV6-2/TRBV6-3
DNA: TGTGCCAGCAGTTACGGGCACCGGGGGGACACCGGGGAGCTGTTTTTT
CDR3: CASSYGHRGDTGELFF

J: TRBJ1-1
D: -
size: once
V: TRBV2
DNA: TGTGCCAGCAGCGCTACAGGGTTGGCTGAAGCTTTCTTT
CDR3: CASSATGLAEAFF

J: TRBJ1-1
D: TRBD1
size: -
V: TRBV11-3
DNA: TGTGCCAGCAGCGGCGGACAGGGGGCGCCGGGGGCTGAAGCTTTCTTT
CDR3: CASSGGQGAPGAEAFF

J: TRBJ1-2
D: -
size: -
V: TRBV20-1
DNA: TGCAGTGCTACACAGGGAGAGGGCTACACCTTC
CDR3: CSATQGEGYTF

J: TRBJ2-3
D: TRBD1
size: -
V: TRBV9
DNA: TGTGCCAGCAGCGCGGGACAGGGCTGGGATACGCAGTATTTT
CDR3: CASSAGQGWDTQYF

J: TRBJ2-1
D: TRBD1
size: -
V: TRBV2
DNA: TGTGCCAGCAGCACCACAGGGGCGCAGTTCTTC
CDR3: CASSTTGAQFF

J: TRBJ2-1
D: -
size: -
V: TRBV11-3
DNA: TGTGCCAGCAGCACAGGTCTCGGGAGATCGGGAAATGAGCAGTTCTTC
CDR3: CASSTGLGRSGNEQFF

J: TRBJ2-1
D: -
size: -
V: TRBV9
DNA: TGTGCCAGCAGCGTCGCGGGTCGGGATGGCCATGAGCAGTTCTTC
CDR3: CASSVAGRDGHEQFF

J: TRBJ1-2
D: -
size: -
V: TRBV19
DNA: TGTGCCAGTAGTCTCCCCGGCTATGGCTACACCTTC
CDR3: CASSLPGYGYTF

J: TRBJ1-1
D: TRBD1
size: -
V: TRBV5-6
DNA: TGTGCCAGCAGTCCCTGGACAGGGAAGAGCACTGAAGCTTTCTTT
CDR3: CASSPWTGKSTEAFF

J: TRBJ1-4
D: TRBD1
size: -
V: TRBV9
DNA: TGTGCCAGCAGCCTCGGACAGGGCACAACTAATGAAAAACTGTTTTTT
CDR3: CASSLGQGTTNEKLFF

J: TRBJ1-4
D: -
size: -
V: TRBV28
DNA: TGTGCCAGCAGTTCAGAAACGACAGGTCTAAGGGGAAAACTGTTTTTT
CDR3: CASSSETTGLRGKLFF

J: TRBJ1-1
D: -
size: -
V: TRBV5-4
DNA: TGTGCCAGCAGCGGGGCACGCGTACAGGGCCAGGGGCTTGAAGCTTTCTTT
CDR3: CASSGARVQGQGLEAFF

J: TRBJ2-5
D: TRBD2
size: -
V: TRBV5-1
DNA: TGCGCCAGCAGCCGAACTAGCGGGGGGCAAGAGACCCAGTACTTC
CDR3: CASSRTSGGQETQYF

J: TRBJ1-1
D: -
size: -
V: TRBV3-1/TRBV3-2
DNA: TGTGCCAGCAGCCCTCAATCGGACAGGAACACTGAAGCTTTCTTT
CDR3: CASSPQSDRNTEAFF

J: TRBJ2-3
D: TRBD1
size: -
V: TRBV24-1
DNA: TGTGCCACCAGTGATCCCGGGACAGGTTTAAGAGATACGCAGTATTTT
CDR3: CATSDPGTGLRDTQYF

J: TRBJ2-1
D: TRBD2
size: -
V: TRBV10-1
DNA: TGCGCCAGCAGTGAGTCGATCGAGCGGGAGGGGGGCTCCTACAATGAGCAGTTCTTC
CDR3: CASSESIEREGGSYNEQFF

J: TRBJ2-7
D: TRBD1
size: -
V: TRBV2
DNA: TGTGCCACCGTGGGACAGGGCCTATCCGAGCAGTACTTC
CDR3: CATVGQGLSEQYF

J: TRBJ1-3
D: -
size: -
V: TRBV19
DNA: TGTGCCAGTAGTACCCGACAGCACCGTGTCTCTGGAAACACCATATATTTT
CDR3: CASSTRQHRVSGNTIYF

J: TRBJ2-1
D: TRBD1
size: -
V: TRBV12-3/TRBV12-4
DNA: TGTGCCATAACAGGGGCCTACAATGAGCAGTTCTTC
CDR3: CAITGAYNEQFF

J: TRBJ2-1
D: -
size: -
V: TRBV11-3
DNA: TGTGCCAGCAGCTATAACCCCGGGGATGAGCAGTTCTTC
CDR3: CASSYNPGDEQFF

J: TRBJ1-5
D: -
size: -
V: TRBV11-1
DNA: TGTGCCAGCAGCTTAGCCGGGGGACAGCCCCAGCATTTT
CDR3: CASSLAGGQPQHF

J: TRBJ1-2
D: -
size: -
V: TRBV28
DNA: TGTGCCAGCCATCTAGGCCCGAGCGTTGGCTACACCTTC
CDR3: CASHLGPSVGYTF